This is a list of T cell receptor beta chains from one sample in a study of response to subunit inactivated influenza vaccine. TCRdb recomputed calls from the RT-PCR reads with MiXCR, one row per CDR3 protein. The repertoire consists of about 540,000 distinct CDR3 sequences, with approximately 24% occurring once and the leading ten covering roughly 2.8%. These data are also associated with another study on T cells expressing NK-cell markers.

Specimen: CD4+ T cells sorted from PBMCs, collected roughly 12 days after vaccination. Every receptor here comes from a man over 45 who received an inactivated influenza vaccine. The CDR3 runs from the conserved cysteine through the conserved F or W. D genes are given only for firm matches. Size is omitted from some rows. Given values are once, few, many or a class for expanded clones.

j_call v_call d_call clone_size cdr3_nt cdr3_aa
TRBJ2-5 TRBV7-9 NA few TGTGCCAGCAGCTTAAAAGCAGCAGAGACCCAGTACTTC CASSLKAAETQYF
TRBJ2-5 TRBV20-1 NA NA TGCAGTGCTACCGTGGGAGTGGAGACCCAGTACTTC CSATVGVETQYF
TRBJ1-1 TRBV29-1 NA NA TGCAGCGTTGCATATGTTGGGACAAAAAAGAACACTGAAGCTTTCTTT CSVAYVGTKKNTEAFF
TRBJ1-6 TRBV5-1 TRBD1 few TGCGCCAGCAGAAATTACAGGGGACCTAATTCACCCCTCCACTTT CASRNYRGPNSPLHF
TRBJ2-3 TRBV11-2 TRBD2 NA TGTGCCAGCAGCTTATTTATTCGTTTGCGGGGGGGCCGATCATATACGCAGTATTTT CASSLFIRLRGGRSYTQYF
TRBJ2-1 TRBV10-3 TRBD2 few TGTGCCATCAGTGAGTCCGCGGGAGGGGATCGCGAGCAGTTCTTC CAISESAGGDREQFF
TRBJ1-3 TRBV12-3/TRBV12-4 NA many TGTGCCAGCAGCCCGGGACACAGCTCTGGAAACACCATATATTTT CASSPGHSSGNTIYF
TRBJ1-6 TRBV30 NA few TGTGCCTGCGTGGGGGGCGGATCACCCCTCCACTTT CACVGGGSPLHF
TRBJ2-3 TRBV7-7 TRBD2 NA TGTGCCAGCAGCCCAGCGGGAGGGGTCACAGATACGCAGTATTTT CASSPAGGVTDTQYF
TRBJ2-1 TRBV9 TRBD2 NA TGTGCCAGCAGCGCAGGAGGACTAGCGGGAGGGAACAATGAGCAGTTCTTC CASSAGGLAGGNNEQFF
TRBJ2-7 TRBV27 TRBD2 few TGTGCCAGCAGTTTATCCCCAGCTAGCGGAACCTACGAGCAGTACTTC CASSLSPASGTYEQYF
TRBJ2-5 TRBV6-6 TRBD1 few TGTGCCAGCGGACAGGGGCAAGAGACCCAGTACTTC CASGQGQETQYF
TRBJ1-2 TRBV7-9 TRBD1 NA TGTGCCAGCAGCTCACCTAGGACAGGGCTCTATGGCTACACCTTC CASSSPRTGLYGYTF
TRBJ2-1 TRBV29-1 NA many TGCAGCGTTGAAGTAGGTAGGCGCAATGAGCAGTTCTTC CSVEVGRRNEQFF
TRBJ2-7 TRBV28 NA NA TGTGCCAGCAGTTTAGGAATCCAGCTCACCTACGAGCAGTACTTC CASSLGIQLTYEQYF
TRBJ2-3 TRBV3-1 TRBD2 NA TGTGCCAGCAGTTTACGGCTAGCGGGGGGGAAAGCGGATACGCAGTATTTT CASSLRLAGGKADTQYF
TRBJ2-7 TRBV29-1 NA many TGCAGCGTTGTGACGATGGCCTACGAGCAGTACTTC CSVVTMAYEQYF
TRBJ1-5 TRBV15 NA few TGTGCCACCCGAGGCGGGGAAAGAAGTCAGCCCCAGCATTTT CATRGGERSQPQHF
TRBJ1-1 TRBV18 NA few TGTGCCAGCTCACCTAAGTTGGGCGCGGGCACTGAAGCTTTCTTT CASSPKLGAGTEAFF
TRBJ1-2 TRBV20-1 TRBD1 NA TGCAGTTCCCCTGGGGACAGGGTAGGAACTTCCTATGGCTACACCTTC CSSPGDRVGTSYGYTF
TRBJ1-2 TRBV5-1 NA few TGCGCCAGCAGCTTGTCTGGAGACTATGGCTACACCTTC CASSLSGDYGYTF